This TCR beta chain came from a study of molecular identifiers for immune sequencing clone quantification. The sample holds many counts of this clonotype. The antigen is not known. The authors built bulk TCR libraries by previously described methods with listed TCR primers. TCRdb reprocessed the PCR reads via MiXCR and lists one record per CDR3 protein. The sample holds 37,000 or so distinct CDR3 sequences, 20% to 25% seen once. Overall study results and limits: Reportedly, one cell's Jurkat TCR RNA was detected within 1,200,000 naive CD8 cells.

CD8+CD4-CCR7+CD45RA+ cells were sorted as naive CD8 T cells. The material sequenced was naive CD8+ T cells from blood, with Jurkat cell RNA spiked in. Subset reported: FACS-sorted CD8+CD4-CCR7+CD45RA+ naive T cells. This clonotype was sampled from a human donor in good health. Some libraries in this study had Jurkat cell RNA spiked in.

In nucleotides, the CDR3 is TGTGCCAGTAGTATAGACCCGGCCTACGAGCAGTACTTC. Its protein product is CASSIDPAYEQYF. The rearrangement uses TRBV19 and TRBJ2-7; D ambiguous. The CDR3 has 13 amino acids. V was trimmed by 0 bases and J by 2 bases, leaving 5 bases between them. Looked up from germline, CDR1 is LNHDA and CDR2 is SQIVND (reference sequence).